These 28 T cell receptor beta chains were sequenced from one sample in a study of cytomegalovirus exposure and HLA in healthy donors. PCR amplification relied on 60 Vbeta primers (plus 13 Jbeta primers). Generated by immunoSEQ multiplex PCR, the TCRdb table keeps only in-frame clones and is missing some. The sample holds about 110,000 clones, approximately 73% seen once. The specimen sequenced was PBMCs. The receptors shown here come from a man in his thirties or forties in good health and CMV-seronegative.

This clone was seen only once. The rearrangement links TRBV2 to TRBJ2-7; 16 bases line up with TRBD2. Germline loops: CDR1 SNHLY, CDR2 FYNNEI. J gave up 4 bases and V 2 bases, and 11 bases lay outside the gene matches. The CDR3 contains 19 residues. The CDR3 region is CASSEPATGTSGRAYEQYF. The CDR3 DNA reads as TGTGCCAGCAGTGAACCCGCGACAGGGACTAGCGGGAGGGCATACGAGCAGTACTTC.

This clone was picked up one time. The CDR3 sequence is CASSSGTHTEAFF. In nucleotides, the CDR3 is TGTGCCAGCAGCTCCGGGACTCACACTGAAGCTTTCTTT. The chain recombines TRBV28 with TRBJ1-1; a weak D match, TRBD1 (5 bases). Germline-derived CDR1 and CDR2 are MDHEN and SYDVKM. The length of the CDR3 is 13 residues. The V end lost 6 bases, the J end lost 3 bases, and 11 bases lay between the germline ends. Looking up the rest from reference TRBV28 and TRBJ1-1 gives the full variable domain: DVKVTQSSRYLVKRTGEKVFLECVQDMDHENMFWYRQDPGLGLRLIYFSYDVKMKEKGDIPEGYSVSREKKERFSLILESASTNQTSMYLCASSSGTHTEAFFGQGTRLTVV.

V is TRBV28 and J is TRBJ1-4, with 8 bases aligning to TRBD1. The germline CDR1 and CDR2 sequences are MDHEN and SYDVKM. V gave up 4 bases and J gave up 15 bases; unmatched junction bases: 4. This CDR3 spans 11 amino acids. The CDR3 sequence is CASSSEQGVFF. Here the CDR3 DNA reads TGTGCCAGCAGTTCTGAACAGGGGGTGTTTTTT.

This chain uses TRBV5-1 with TRBJ2-1; D may be TRBD1 (5 bases). The V end was cut by 4 bases, the J end by 8 bases, with 19 bases between. The CDR3 loop spans 15 amino acids. CDR1 and CDR2 from the germline V gene are SGHRS and YFSETQ. The CDR3 bases are TGCGCCAGCAGCCCACAGGTTGGGGAAATCGATGAGCAGTTCTTC. This codes for CASSPQVGEIDEQFF. The entire variable domain, with the rest obtained from reference TRBV5-1 and TRBJ2-1, is as follows: KAGVTQTPRYLIKTRGQQVTLSCSPISGHRSVSWYQQTPGQGLQFLFEYFSETQRNKGNFPGRFSGRQFSNSRSEMNVSTLELGDSALYLCASSPQVGEIDEQFFGPGTRLTVL.

The rearrangement joins TRBV7-9 to TRBJ1-5, with TRBD1 identical over 7 bases. With 1 base clipped from V and 1 base from J, the junction kept 7 bases outside the gene matches. Germline CDR1 is SEHNR and CDR2 is FQNEAQ (reference sequence). This CDR3 is built from 17 residues. The CDR3 sequence: CASSLETGTESNQPQHF. The CDR3 DNA follows: TGTGCCAGCAGCTTAGAAACCGGGACAGAAAGCAATCAGCCCCAGCATTTT.

This clone was seen only once. The chain couples TRBV29-1 to TRBJ1-1, with D perhaps TRBD1 (5 bases). The CDR3 is 13 amino acids. The V and J ends lost 3 bases and 3 bases respectively, with 11 bases between them. Germline loops: CDR1 SQVTM, CDR2 ANQGSEA. The chain's CDR3 is CSVDGGGYTEAFF. Written as DNA, the CDR3 is TGCAGCGTTGACGGGGGAGGCTACACTGAAGCTTTCTTT. The full variable domain, completed using reference TRBV29-1 and TRBJ1-1, is SAVISQKPSRDICQRGTSLTIQCQVDSQVTMMFWYRQQPGQSLTLIATANQGSEATYESGFVIDKFPISRPNLTFSTLTVSNMSPEDSSIYLCSVDGGGYTEAFFGQGTRLTVV.

The chain recombines TRBV11-2 with TRBJ2-3, with unresolved D. The CDR3 runs to 15 residues. Germline CDR1 and CDR2: SGHAT and FQNNGV. Trimming pared 1 base from V and 3 bases from J, leaving 11 bases between. The CDR3 sequence is CASSLGRSATDTQYF. The CDR3 DNA reads as TGTGCCAGCAGCTTAGGACGGAGTGCTACAGATACGCAGTATTTT.

The chain is built from TRBV2 and TRBJ1-6; D is uncertain. The CDR3 sequence is 15 residues long. Per the germline V gene, CDR1 is SNHLY and CDR2 is FYNNEI. V was cut by 6 bases and J by 3 bases, with 12 bases left in between. The CDR3 loop is CASRGPGNYNSPLHF. The CDR3 nucleotides read TGTGCCAGCAGGGGCCCCGGGAACTATAATTCACCCCTCCACTTT.

This chain connects TRBV5-1 to TRBJ2-7, with TRBD2 as a possible D gene (5 bases). V was trimmed by 0 bases and J by 0 bases, leaving 13 bases between them. CDR1 and CDR2 from the germline V gene are SGHRS and YFSETQ. CDR3 length: 16 residues. The DNA for the CDR3 is TGCGCCAGCAGCTTGGGAGCAGCGGCCCTCTCCTACGAGCAGTACTTC. This sequence encodes CASSLGAAALSYEQYF.

The rearrangement links TRBV27 to TRBJ1-2; D unresolved. The CDR3 totals 14 residues. Trimming pared 3 bases from V and 6 bases from J, leaving 14 bases between. CDR1 is MNHEY, CDR2 SMNVEV, per germline (reference sequence). CDR3 sequence (DNA): TGTGCCAGCAGTTTGTCGGGTCTTGGAAATGGCTACACCTTC. Its translation: CASSLSGLGNGYTF.

The chain links TRBV4-1 to TRBJ2-1; TRBD2 aligns across 7 bases. There are 16 residues in the CDR3. Germline V gives CDR1 MGHRA, CDR2 YSYEKL. Germline trimming cut 3 bases from V and 1 base from J; bases unmatched to any gene: 6. CDR3 residues: CASSQGGGKSYNEQFF. As DNA, the CDR3 is TGCGCCAGCAGCCAGGGGGGAGGGAAATCCTACAATGAGCAGTTCTTC.

This chain joins TRBV28 and TRBJ1-4; 7 positions agree with TRBD1. This CDR3 has 16 amino acids. V was pared by 3 bases and J by 0 bases, with 4 bases of the junction left unmatched. Germline-derived CDR1 and CDR2 are MDHEN and SYDVKM. The CDR3 region is CASSFLQGATNEKLFF. The CDR3 coding sequence is TGTGCCAGCAGTTTTCTCCAGGGGGCAACTAATGAAAAACTGTTTTTT.

This clone came up a few times. The chain has TRBV2 and TRBJ1-1; D unclear. The CDR3 has 11 amino acids. The V and J ends lost 4 bases and 4 bases respectively, with 4 bases between them. CDR1 is SNHLY, CDR2 FYNNEI, per germline. The CDR3 is CASSVSTEAFF. The CDR3 region has the DNA TGTGCCAGCAGTGTCTCCACTGAAGCTTTCTTT.

The chain is built from TRBV27 and TRBJ2-3, with 10 positions matching TRBD1. Germline CDR1 MNHEY, CDR2 SMNVEV (reference sequence). CDR3 length equals 18 residues. After removal of 5 bases from V and 3 bases from J, the junction contained 14 bases not matched to a gene. The CDR3 spells CASSPDLGQGFFTDTQYF. The CDR3 DNA is TGTGCCAGCAGTCCTGACCTGGGACAGGGGTTCTTTACAGATACGCAGTATTTT.

The chain has TRBV9 and TRBJ2-5, with D possibly being TRBD2 (6 bases). The germline V gene has CDR1 SGDLS and CDR2 YYNGEE. Deletions cut 4 bases from V and 5 bases from J, with 12 bases between. The CDR3 totals 13 residues. DNA for the CDR3: TGTGCCAGCAGCTCCGGTGGGGGGGAGACCCAGTACTTC. It encodes CASSSGGGETQYF.

This sequence joins TRBV5-4 and TRBJ1-2; D ambiguous. This CDR3 spans 14 amino acids. Germline CDR1 SGHNT, CDR2 YYREEE (reference sequence). Trimming left V 1 base short and J 6 bases short, with 13 bases between. The CDR3 DNA reads TGTGCCAGCAGCTTGTTTAATTCAGAACATGGCTACACCTTC. It specifies CASSLFNSEHGYTF. Using reference TRBV5-4 and TRBJ1-2 for the parts outside the CDR3, the full variable domain is ETGVTQSPTHLIKTRGQQVTLRCSSQSGHNTVSWYQQALGQGPQFIFQYYREEENGRGNFPPRFSGLQFPNYSSELNVNALELDDSALYLCASSLFNSEHGYTFGSGTRLTVV.

V and J are TRBV11-1 and TRBJ2-2; TRBD2 matches at 8 bases. This CDR3 has 16 amino acids. Trimming cost V 1 base and J 1 base; bases outside gene matches: 2. The germline V gene has CDR1 SGHAT and CDR2 FQDESV (reference sequence). CDR3 in amino acids: CASSLDLAGNTGELFF. In DNA, the CDR3 is TGTGCCAGCAGCTTAGATCTAGCGGGGAACACCGGGGAGCTGTTTTTT.

The rearrangement links TRBV28 to TRBJ1-2, with D maybe TRBD1 (6 bases). This CDR3 has 12 residues. The germline CDR1 and CDR2 sequences are MDHEN and SYDVKM. Between the trimmed V and J ends, which lost 10 bases and 7 bases, there was a span of 16 bases. This CDR3 reads CATLTGLPGYTF. CDR3 coding DNA: TGTGCCACCCTTACAGGGCTCCCTGGCTACACCTTC.

In nucleotides, the CDR3 is TGTGCCAGCAGCCAAGCCCGGGACAGCTACGAGCAGTACTTC. Translating it yields CASSQARDSYEQYF. The J gene is TRBJ2-7, the V gene TRBV4-2; TRBD1 matches 7 bases. V lost 1 base, J lost 3 bases, and 3 bases stayed unmatched. The CDR3 is 14 residues long. Germline V CDR1 and CDR2: LGHNA, YNFKEQ.

The chain recombines TRBV7-3 with TRBJ2-2, with D possibly TRBD1 on 5 matching bases. Germline V gene data show CDR1 as SGHTA and CDR2 as FQGTGA. This CDR3 is 15 amino acids long. V was trimmed by 5 bases and J by 4 bases, leaving 14 bases between them. The DNA for the CDR3 is TGTGCCAGCAGCCAAAGCAGGGATACCACCGGGGAGCTGTTTTTT. This codes for CASSQSRDTTGELFF.

This clone was observed a handful of times. The chain joins TRBV4-1 to TRBJ2-7; TRBD1 aligns across 7 bases. The CDR3 totals 15 residues. The germline gives CDR1 MGHRA, CDR2 YSYEKL. With V trimmed by 1 base and J by 4 bases, 7 bases remained unmatched. The CDR3 loop reads CASSQVGDRLYEQYF. CDR3 DNA sequence: TGCGCCAGCAGCCAAGTGGGGGACAGACTTTACGAGCAGTACTTC.

The table lists this clone with a few counts. The rearrangement links TRBV25-1 to TRBJ1-2; D possibly corresponds to TRBD1 (5 bases). Between the trimmed V and J ends, which lost 5 bases and 8 bases, there was a span of 9 bases. Germline values: CDR1 MGHDK, CDR2 SYGVNS. This CDR3 spans 11 amino acids. CDR3 region: CASSSGRGYTF. The CDR3 DNA sequence: TGTGCCAGCAGTTCAGGGCGCGGCTACACCTTC.

This rearrangement joins TRBV28 to TRBJ2-7; 11 nucleotides line up with TRBD2. Germline lookup yields CDR1 MDHEN and CDR2 SYDVKM. V lost 6 bases to trimming and J lost 2 bases; unmatched junction nucleotides: 12. The CDR3 spans 17 residues. The CDR3 reads CASRTSGGLAPPYEQYF. As DNA, the CDR3 is TGTGCCAGCAGAACTAGCGGGGGTTTGGCCCCCCCCTACGAGCAGTACTTC.

CDR3 coding DNA: TGCGCCAGCAGCGACCCGGGGGGGAGCTCCTACGAGCAGTACTTC. Its protein product is CASSDPGGSSYEQYF. V is TRBV5-1 and J is TRBJ2-7; TRBD2 matches at 8 bases. After removal of 4 bases from V and 0 bases from J, the junction contained 6 bases not matched to a gene. Germline CDR1 and CDR2: SGHRS and YFSETQ. The CDR3 has 15 amino acids.

This rearrangement joins TRBV5-6 to TRBJ2-3, with D maybe TRBD1 (5 bases). V shed 3 bases and J shed 0 bases, with 11 bases lying between them. CDR1 SGHDT and CDR2 YYEEEE come from the germline V gene. CDR3 length equals 15 residues. The CDR3 is CASSSRVTSTDTQYF. The CDR3 nucleotides are TGTGCCAGCAGCTCCAGGGTAACAAGCACAGATACGCAGTATTTT.

The chain employs TRBV20-1 and TRBJ1-1; 10 bases align to TRBD1. CDR3 length: 11 residues. Germline trimming cut 1 base from V and 12 bases from J; bases unmatched to any gene: 2. Looked up from germline, CDR1 is DFQATT and CDR2 is SNEGSKA (reference sequence). The CDR3 DNA sequence: TGCAGTGCTAGAGGGGACAGGGGATCTTTCTTT. This sequence encodes CSARGDRGSFF.

This rearrangement joins TRBV7-2 to TRBJ2-2, with TRBD1 matching 10 bases. There are 14 residues in the CDR3. V was clipped by 5 bases and J by 7 bases; unmatched bases: 4. Germline V gene sequence: CDR1 SGHTA, CDR2 FQGNSA. The CDR3 DNA sequence: TGTGCCAGCAGCAGGGGACAGGGGATCGGGGAGCTGTTTTTT. This sequence encodes CASSRGQGIGELFF.

This clone is medium-sized within its sample. The CDR3 coding sequence is TGTGCCAGTAGTCCCCATGGGGCCTCGGGAGTCACTGAGCAGTTCTTC. This translates into CASSPHGASGVTEQFF. The rearrangement joins TRBV19 to TRBJ2-1, with D maybe TRBD2 (6 bases). CDR3 size: 16 residues. The V and J ends lost 5 bases and 9 bases respectively, with 23 bases between them. Per germline, CDR1 LNHDA and CDR2 SQIVND (reference sequence).